Listed below are T cell receptor beta chains from one sample, sequenced in a study of shared clonotypes between healthy human individuals. Produced via immunoSEQ multiplex PCR; TCRdb's table is partial and in-frame only. In the table there are some 2 million clones, approximately 95% of which are singletons. Material: naive CD8+ T cells sorted from blood. The source is a man between 18 and 29 years old in good health. Both conserved end residues are part of each CDR3. The D gene is left open where the match is weak. Clone size is given for some rows only: seen once, a few or many times, or a class if the clone is expanded.

>.|TRBJ1-4|.|16|TRBV23-1
TGCGCCAGCAGTCAGTCCAAAGGAGGGACTTCTGAAAAACTGTTTTTT
CASSQSKGGTSEKLFF
>TRBD2|TRBJ2-5|once|14|TRBV7-9
TGTGCCAGCAGCTTACAGCTAGCGGCAGAGACCCAGTACTTC
CASSLQLAAETQYF
>.|TRBJ2-5|.|13|TRBV10-3
TGTGCCATCAGGAGGGACGTATCGGAGACCCAGTACTTC
CAIRRDVSETQYF
>TRBD2|TRBJ2-1|.|16|TRBV5-1
TGCGCCAGCAGTCCCTGGACTAGCGGGATGGACAATGAGCAGTTCTTC
CASSPWTSGMDNEQFF
>.|TRBJ1-1|once|13|TRBV4-1
TGCGCCAGCAGCCAAATTCGAGGCACTGAAGCTTTCTTT
CASSQIRGTEAFF
>.|TRBJ1-1|once|11|TRBV13
TGTGCCAGCAGCTGGGGCACTGAAGCTTTCTTT
CASSWGTEAFF
>.|TRBJ1-6|few|15|TRBV2
TGTGCCAGCAGTGAGACAACTGGTGGCAATTCACCCCTCCACTTT
CASSETTGGNSPLHF
>.|TRBJ1-1|.|12|TRBV7-9
TGTGCCAGCAGCCTTCTTTCTACTGAAGCTTTCTTT
CASSLLSTEAFF
>.|TRBJ2-5|.|15|TRBV6-6
TGTGCCAGCATTTTAGACAGAGACCTTGCGGAGACCCAGTACTTC
CASILDRDLAETQYF
>.|TRBJ2-1|.|14|TRBV4-3
TGCGCCAGCAGCCAAGTGGGGGGGCAGGGAGAGCAGTTCTTC
CASSQVGGQGEQFF
>.|TRBJ1-2|.|14|TRBV27
TGTGCCAGCAGCCAAACCCGAGGTTTCTATGGCTACACCTTC
CASSQTRGFYGYTF
>.|TRBJ2-5|.|16|TRBV7-8
TGTGCCAGCAGCCTCCTGGAAATAGCTTTGCAAGAGACCCAGTACTTC
CASSLLEIALQETQYF
>TRBD2|TRBJ2-3|.|17|TRBV7-2
TGTGCCAGCAGCTTATGGCTAGCGGGGGGGTTGGCAGATACGCAGTATTTT
CASSLWLAGGLADTQYF
>TRBD2|TRBJ2-1|.|18|TRBV7-2
TGTGCCAGCAGCTTAGTAACGGGACTAGCGGAAGCCTACAATGAGCAGTTCTTC
CASSLVTGLAEAYNEQFF
>TRBD1|TRBJ1-5|once|17|TRBV6-1
TGTGCCAGCAGTGAAGACTCCGCGACAGGGAGCAATCAGCCCCAGCATTTT
CASSEDSATGSNQPQHF
>.|TRBJ2-2|.|17|TRBV7-9
TGTGCCAGCAGCGGAAGGGGTGACGGATCGGTCTCCGGGGAGCTGTTTTTT
CASSGRGDGSVSGELFF
>TRBD2|TRBJ2-7|.|14|TRBV7-2
TGTGCCAGCAGCCCAACTAGCGGGAGCTACGAGCAGTACTTC
CASSPTSGSYEQYF
>.|TRBJ2-2|.|12|TRBV5-1
TGCGCCAGCAGCAGAAACACCGGGGAGCTGTTTTTT
CASSRNTGELFF
>TRBD2|TRBJ2-1|.|15|TRBV9
TGTGCCAGCAGCGTAGGGGGCGGGAGCTCCAATGAGCAGTTCTTC
CASSVGGGSSNEQFF
>.|TRBJ2-3|.|15|TRBV7-9
TGTGCCAGCAGCCACCCTAGCGTCTACACAGATACGCAGTATTTT
CASSHPSVYTDTQYF
>.|TRBJ2-7|.|12|TRBV27
TGTGCCAGCAGAAAGACACCCTACGAGCAGTACTTC
CASRKTPYEQYF
>.|TRBJ2-7|once|12|TRBV11-2
TGTGCCAGCAGCTTAGCCTCGACAGAGCAGTACTTC
CASSLASTEQYF
>TRBD1|TRBJ1-1|once|15|TRBV2
TGTGCCAGCAGTTGGACAGGGGAAGGGGGCACTGAAGCTTTCTTT
CASSWTGEGGTEAFF
>.|TRBJ1-1|.|14|TRBV10-2
TGCGCCAGCAGTGAGTCGGCGGGTAACACTGAAGCTTTCTTT
CASSESAGNTEAFF
>.|TRBJ1-3|.|14|TRBV30
TGTGCCTGGACCCATGACAGCTCTGGAAACACCATATATTTT
CAWTHDSSGNTIYF
>TRBD2|TRBJ2-2|.|16|TRBV7-8
TGTGCCAGCAGCCAGCTAGCGGGAGGCATCACCGGGGAGCTGTTTTTT
CASSQLAGGITGELFF
>.|TRBJ1-4|.|17|TRBV27
TGTGCCAGCAGTCCCTACCCAGGGTTGGCAACTAATGAAAAACTGTTTTTT
CASSPYPGLATNEKLFF
>.|TRBJ1-1|.|15|TRBV6-1
TGTGCCAGCAGACGCGATCTAAGCGTAGGGTCTGAAGCTTTCTTT
CASRRDLSVGSEAFF
>.|TRBJ1-2|once|14|TRBV7-9
TGTGCCAGCAGCTTAGCGGTACAGGAGGATGGCTACACCTTC
CASSLAVQEDGYTF
>.|TRBJ1-2|.|16|TRBV4-3
TGCGCCAGCAGCCAAGGCGGGACGTTTGGCTCCTATGGCTACACCTTC
CASSQGGTFGSYGYTF
>.|TRBJ1-6|.|14|TRBV5-5
TGTGCCAGCAGCTTGGACAGTTTTAATTCACCCCTCCACTTT
CASSLDSFNSPLHF
>TRBD1|TRBJ2-7|.|14|TRBV19
TGTGCCAGTAGTCCCGGGACAGGCTCCTACGAGCAGTACTTC
CASSPGTGSYEQYF
>.|TRBJ2-1|.|14|TRBV5-5
TGTGCCAGCAGCTTTACTGGCTCCTACAATGAGCAGTTCTTC
CASSFTGSYNEQFF
>.|TRBJ1-1|.|14|TRBV15
TGTGCCACCAGCGATCCTGGGACTAACACTGAAGCTTTCTTT
CATSDPGTNTEAFF
>TRBD1|TRBJ2-3|.|14|TRBV4-1
TGCGCCAGCAGCTCCTTGGACAGGGAAGATACGCAGTATTTT
CASSSLDREDTQYF
>.|TRBJ2-1|.|16|TRBV4-3
TGCGCCAGCAGCCAAGCCCGGGCTAGCGTGTACAATGAGCAGTTCTTC
CASSQARASVYNEQFF
>TRBD1|TRBJ1-1|.|17|TRBV5-1
TGCGCCAGCAGCAAGGCCCCATCGGGACAGGGTCACACTGAAGCTTTCTTT
CASSKAPSGQGHTEAFF
>TRBD1|TRBJ1-1|.|13|TRBV13
TGTGCCAGCAGCTCAACCGACAGGGCTGAAGCTTTCTTT
CASSSTDRAEAFF
>.|TRBJ2-7|.|13|TRBV12-5
TGTGCTAGTGGTTCCACGGAAAGTCCCGAGCAGTACTTC
CASGSTESPEQYF
>.|TRBJ1-1|.|16|TRBV9
TGTGCCAGCAGCGCCCCCCCCTCAGGCATGAACACTGAAGCTTTCTTT
CASSAPPSGMNTEAFF
>.|TRBJ1-4|.|16|TRBV6-1
TGTGCCAGCAGTGAACCTACAATGGCAACTAATGAAAAACTGTTTTTT
CASSEPTMATNEKLFF
>.|TRBJ2-7|.|15|TRBV7-9
TGTGCCAGCAGCTTAGGGGATAGCGGTTTCTACGAGCAGTACTTC
CASSLGDSGFYEQYF
>.|TRBJ1-6|.|17|TRBV5-1
TGCGCCAGCAGCTTGGATGGGGGGAGCTCCTATAATTCACCCCTCCACTTT
CASSLDGGSSYNSPLHF
>.|TRBJ2-1|.|13|TRBV7-7
TGTGCTAGCAGCTTTCAACACGGTAGCGAGCAGTTCTTC
CASSFQHGSEQFF
>.|TRBJ2-6|.|13|TRBV27
TGTGCCAGCAGCAGGCTAGGGGCCAACGTCCTGACTTTC
CASSRLGANVLTF
>.|TRBJ2-7|.|14|TRBV27
TGTGCCAGCAGTTTGGCCCCCACAGGTTACGAGCAGTACTTC
CASSLAPTGYEQYF
>.|TRBJ1-1|.|15|TRBV4-1
TGCGCCAGCAGCCAAGGAATACTCATGAACACTGAAGCTTTCTTT
CASSQGILMNTEAFF
>TRBD1|TRBJ2-7|.|14|TRBV7-2
TGTGCCAGCAGCTTCCCGGACAGGGTATACGAGCAGTACTTC
CASSFPDRVYEQYF
>.|TRBJ2-5|once|14|TRBV5-6
TGTGCCAGCAGCTTGGAACAGATCCAAGAGACCCAGTACTTC
CASSLEQIQETQYF
>.|TRBJ1-3|.|15|TRBV11-2
TGTGCCAGCAGCTTAGACTTGGGATCTGGAAACACCATATATTTT
CASSLDLGSGNTIYF
>.|TRBJ2-2|.|15|TRBV27
TGTGCCAGCAGTCTGTGGGGGGAACCCACCGGGGAGCTGTTTTTT
CASSLWGEPTGELFF
>.|TRBJ2-7|.|12|TRBV27
TGTGCCAGCAGGGATCAGGGGTACGAGCAGTACTTC
CASRDQGYEQYF
>.|TRBJ2-6|.|21|TRBV12-5
TGTGCTAGTGGTTCGCCGCCGACAGCGGCTTTAGTTTGTTCTGGGGCCAACGTCCTGACTTTC
CASGSPPTAALVCSGANVLTF
>.|TRBJ2-7|few|13|TRBV19
TGTGCCAGTAGTATGCAGGATTCCTACGAGCAGTACTTC
CASSMQDSYEQYF
>.|TRBJ2-3|.|12|TRBV2
TGTGCCAGCATCTCTTACACAGATACGCAGTATTTT
CASISYTDTQYF